The clone carrying this T cell receptor beta chain came up once. Sequencing used immunoSEQ multiplex PCR; TCRdb keeps in-frame clones, though not all of them. This table holds tens of thousands of clones, 85% to 95% found once. The data belong to a study of T cell changes during pregnancy in multiple sclerosis. Germline-derived CDR1 and CDR2 are LNHDA and SQIVND (reference sequence). The CDR3 is made up of 15 amino acids. After removal of 2 bases from V and 7 bases from J, the junction contained 4 bases not matched to a gene. V gene TRBV19 combines with J gene TRBJ2-1; 11 positions match TRBD2. This specimen consisted of CD4+ T cells from peripheral blood mononuclear cells, obtained in the third trimester of pregnancy. The clonotype comes from a female donor with multiple sclerosis, enrolled in a pregnancy study. As DNA, the CDR3 is TGTGCCAGTAGTATACTAGCGGGAGGTGTGAATGAGCAGTTCTTC. Translating it yields CASSILAGGVNEQFF. The entire variable domain, with the rest obtained from reference TRBV19 and TRBJ2-1, is as follows: DGGITQSPKYLFRKEGQNVTLSCEQNLNHDAMYWYRQDPGQGLRLIYYSQIVNDFQKGDIAEGYSVSREKKESFPLTVTSAQKNPTAFYLCASSILAGGVNEQFFGPGTRLTVL.